The 16 T cell receptor beta chains reported below all come from one sample, sequenced in a study of beta chain features in type 1 diabetes. The investigators reverse transcribed all of the isolated RNA, so they sequenced expressed TCRB transcripts. Assay used: immunoSEQ multiplex PCR; TCRdb lists only in-frame clones, some missing. Of about 140,000 clones in the sample, 6.9% were seen once. Source material: central memory CD4+ T cells from blood. The source is a woman between 25 and 40 years old in good health.

The V gene is TRBV14, the J gene TRBJ2-7; 12 bases are shared with TRBD2. With 2 bases clipped from V and 5 bases from J, the junction kept 16 bases outside the gene matches. Looked up from germline, CDR1 is SGHDN and CDR2 is FVKESK. This CDR3 contains 19 residues. The CDR3, as DNA: TGTGCCAGCAGCCAATTCCCTACCCATTCTAGCGGGAGGGCGAACGAGCAGTACTTC. Its protein product is CASSQFPTHSSGRANEQYF.

This clone was recorded at least ten times. The genes are TRBV29-1 and TRBJ1-1; TRBD1 agrees at 8 bases. This CDR3 comprises 16 residues. Germline loops: CDR1 SQVTM, CDR2 ANQGSEA. With V trimmed by 1 base and J by 0 bases, 7 bases remained unmatched. The chain's CDR3 is CSVEGWTGLMNTEAFF. The CDR3 bases are TGCAGCGTTGAAGGGTGGACAGGGCTTATGAACACTGAAGCTTTCTTT.

This clone has only a few counts. This rearrangement joins TRBV5-5 to TRBJ2-7; 8 nucleotides align to TRBD1. Germline CDR1 SGHKS, CDR2 YYEKEE (reference sequence). The CDR3 extends over 14 amino acids. After removal of 1 base from V and 5 bases from J, the junction contained 5 bases not matched to a gene. The CDR3 DNA is TGTGCCAGCAGCTTGAGTCAGGGGGCTGACGAGCAGTACTTC. Its translation: CASSLSQGADEQYF.

This clone has at least ten counts. The CDR3 DNA reads TGTGCCAGCAGCTTGTTGGACAGTCGGGATGGCTACACCTTC. It is translated as CASSLLDSRDGYTF. The V call is TRBV5-6, the J call TRBJ1-2; the D gene is possibly TRBD1 (6 bases). V was cut by 1 base and J by 6 bases, with 13 bases left in between. The length of the CDR3 is 14 residues. Germline V gives CDR1 SGHDT, CDR2 YYEEEE.

This clone was recorded a few times. This sequence joins TRBV4-1 and TRBJ2-7; 8 positions match TRBD2. Trimming at V came to 3 bases and at J to 0 bases, leaving 4 bases not matched to a gene. The CDR3 consists of 15 residues. Looked up from germline, CDR1 is MGHRA and CDR2 is YSYEKL. Here the CDR3 reads CASSHTGGNSYEQYF. The CDR3 DNA is TGCGCCAGCAGCCATACGGGAGGGAACTCCTACGAGCAGTACTTC.

This clone was seen only a few times. V and J are TRBV14 and TRBJ2-1; TRBD1 agrees at 7 bases. This CDR3 is 11 amino acids long. CDR1 and CDR2 (germline): SGHDN, FVKESK. The V and J ends lost 8 bases and 9 bases, in that order; junction bases with no gene match: 4. The CDR3 protein is CASGTGAEQFF. In DNA form, the CDR3 reads TGTGCCAGCGGTACAGGGGCTGAGCAGTTCTTC. The full variable domain, in which reference TRBV14 and TRBJ2-1 provide the parts outside the CDR3, is EAGVTQFPSHSVIEKGQTVTLRCDPISGHDNLYWYRRVMGKEIKFLLHFVKESKQDESGMPNNRFLAERTGGTYSTLKVQPAELEDSGVYFCASGTGAEQFFGPGTRLTVL.

This clone was found a few times. The chain is built from TRBV11-1 and TRBJ2-3; D perhaps matches TRBD2 (6 bases). Trimming removed 5 bases from V and 1 base from J, with 10 bases in between. In germline, CDR1 is SGHAT, CDR2 FQDESV (reference sequence). The CDR3 extends over 14 amino acids. The CDR3 DNA is TGTGCCAGCAGCCCGGGACTCCGCACAGATACGCAGTATTTT. Residues: CASSPGLRTDTQYF.

This clone was observed a handful of times. CDR3 nucleotide sequence: TGTGCCACCAGCAGAGATCGTGGGGCGGGAGCGATGACCAAAAACATTCAGTACTTC. This codes for CATSRDRGAGAMTKNIQYF. The V gene is TRBV15, the J gene TRBJ2-4; 7 nucleotides agree with TRBD2. The J segment lost 2 bases and the V segment lost 0 bases, leaving 13 bases of the junction unmatched. The CDR3 length is 19 residues. Germline V gives CDR1 LNHNV, CDR2 YYDKDF (reference sequence).

V and J are TRBV28 and TRBJ2-1; TRBD2 is a possible D gene (5 bases). The CDR3 sequence is 12 residues long. The germline gives CDR1 MDHEN, CDR2 SYDVKM. V lost 8 bases to trimming and J lost 3 bases, with 8 bases between them. The CDR3 spells CASLRGYNEQFF. Here the CDR3 DNA reads TGTGCCAGCCTCCGGGGCTACAATGAGCAGTTCTTC. Together with reference TRBV28 and TRBJ2-1, the CDR3 gives the full variable domain: DVKVTQSSRYLVKRTGEKVFLECVQDMDHENMFWYRQDPGLGLRLIYFSYDVKMKEKGDIPEGYSVSREKKERFSLILESASTNQTSMYLCASLRGYNEQFFGPGTRLTVL.

This chain joins TRBV6-1 and TRBJ2-1, with TRBD2 matching 9 bases. The CDR3 loop spans 16 amino acids. The V segment lost 3 bases and the J segment 8 bases; nucleotides outside the gene matches: 11. The germline CDR1 and CDR2 sequences are MNHNS and SASEGT. In DNA form, the CDR3 reads TGTGCCAGCAGTGAGGCACTAGCGGGCGGGTGGGATGAGCAGTTCTTC. This codes for CASSEALAGGWDEQFF.

This clone was observed at least ten times. The chain carries TRBV28 and TRBJ2-6; perhaps TRBD1 as D (6 bases). V was trimmed by 2 bases and J by 4 bases, leaving 9 bases between them. This CDR3 region has 15 residues. Germline lookup yields CDR1 MDHEN and CDR2 SYDVKM. CDR3 sequence: CASSLAGAGANVLTF. As DNA, the CDR3 is TGTGCCAGCAGTTTAGCAGGGGCCGGGGCCAACGTCCTGACTTTC.

V is TRBV7-9 and J is TRBJ2-5, with 12 nucleotides matching TRBD2. The CDR3 totals 14 residues. The germline CDR1 and CDR2 sequences are SEHNR and FQNEAQ (reference sequence). V was clipped by 6 bases and J by 5 bases; unmatched bases: 4. The CDR3 loop is CASRPTSGSETQYF. In DNA form, the CDR3 reads TGTGCCAGCAGGCCGACTAGCGGGAGTGAGACCCAGTACTTC.

This clone was seen more than once but under ten times. This chain links TRBV7-8 with TRBJ2-5; D may be TRBD2 (5 bases). The germline CDR1 and CDR2 sequences are SGHVS and FQNEAQ. V shed 5 bases and J shed 1 base, with 11 bases lying between them. The CDR3 spans 14 residues. The CDR3 region is CASSISGVQETQYF. CDR3 DNA: TGTGCCAGCAGCATCTCCGGGGTCCAAGAGACCCAGTACTTC.

The rearrangement links TRBV7-2 to TRBJ1-1; D is ambiguous. Germline CDR1 and CDR2: SGHTA and FQGNSA. Trimming removed 5 bases at V and 1 base at J, with 8 bases between. This CDR3 contains 13 residues. CDR3 bases: TGTGCCAGCAGCCTCAGGTGGAACACTGAAGCTTTCTTT. Translation gives CASSLRWNTEAFF. Based on the CDR3 plus reference TRBV7-2 and TRBJ1-1, the full variable domain is GAGVSQSPSNKVTEKGKDVELRCDPISGHTALYWYRQSLGQGLEFLIYFQGNSAPDKSGLPSDRFSAERTGGSVSTLTIQRTQQEDSAVYLCASSLRWNTEAFFGQGTRLTVV.

V gene TRBV19 combines with J gene TRBJ2-1; 7 bases line up with TRBD2. Germline V gives CDR1 LNHDA, CDR2 SQIVND (reference sequence). V shed 4 bases and J 7 bases; nucleotides not matched to a gene: 13. The CDR3 spans 16 residues. CDR3 region: CASSRYMAGAGNEQFF. In DNA, the CDR3 is TGTGCCAGTAGTAGGTATATGGCGGGAGCGGGGAATGAGCAGTTCTTC.

This chain connects TRBV5-6 to TRBJ2-3; 9 bases are a match to TRBD1. Germline V gene lookup returns CDR1 SGHDT and CDR2 YYEEEE. V lost 2 bases and J lost 8; bases outside the gene matches: 15. CDR3 size: 17 residues. The CDR3 loop reads CASSLFGMGTGLGTQYF. The CDR3 DNA follows: TGTGCCAGCAGCTTATTTGGAATGGGGACAGGGTTGGGTACGCAGTATTTT.